A selection of T cell receptor beta chains follows, all from one sample in a study of T cell repertoires in cytomegalovirus infection. These receptors have no known antigen. TCRdb used MiXCR to reprocess the reads, holding one entry per CDR3 protein. The table records 300,000 to 400,000 distinct CDR3 sequences, roughly 29% of them present only once. The sequences come from cultured PBMCs, collected from culture after CMV antigen stimulation. The receptor source for this set is a human donor in good health (CMV status not recorded). Some clones in this sample may be carry-over from other donors' samples. The CDR3 runs from the conserved cysteine through the conserved F or W. A D gene is named only where the DNA matches it firmly. For some rows the clone size is stated as once, few or many, or as a class when expanded; others skip it.

TRBV11-2	TRBD2	TRBJ2-1	-	16	CASSLDLTSGYNEQFF	TGTGCCAGCAGCTTAGATTTGACTAGCGGGTACAATGAGCAGTTCTTC
TRBV19	-	TRBJ1-2	few	13	CASSPTQRDGYTF	TGTGCCAGTAGTCCAACTCAGAGGGATGGCTACACCTTC
TRBV25-1	-	TRBJ1-4	-	14	CASSESGPNEKLFF	TGTGCCAGCAGTGAATCGGGACCTAATGAAAAACTGTTTTTT
TRBV12-3/TRBV12-4	-	TRBJ1-1	-	14	CASSLDSVVFEAFF	TGTGCCAGCAGTCTAGACAGCGTAGTTTTTGAAGCTTTCTTT
TRBV28	-	TRBJ1-5	-	14	CALSRKYSNQPQHF	TGTGCCCTGAGCAGAAAATATAGCAATCAGCCCCAGCATTTT
TRBV5-1	TRBD1	TRBJ1-2	-	16	CASSFTGQGSNYGYTF	TGCGCCAGCAGCTTCACGGGACAGGGCTCTAACTATGGCTACACCTTC
TRBV30	-	TRBJ2-1	few	15	CAWSRFGSLNNEQFF	TGTGCCTGGAGTCGGTTTGGGAGTCTCAACAATGAGCAGTTCTTC
TRBV11-3	TRBD2	TRBJ2-5	-	16	CASSSGLAGGMETQYF	TGTGCCAGCAGCTCGGGACTAGCGGGAGGCATGGAGACCCAGTACTTC
TRBV28	-	TRBJ1-2	few	13	CASSRGGGRGYTF	TGTGCCAGCAGCCGTGGGGGGGGTCGCGGCTACACCTTC
TRBV5-4	TRBD2	TRBJ2-7	-	18	CASSPGTSLGSSSYEQYF	TGTGCCAGCAGCCCTGGGACTAGCTTGGGTAGTAGTTCCTACGAGCAGTACTTC
TRBV24-1	TRBD1	TRBJ2-7	-	16	CATIHPDRGRSYEQYF	TGTGCCACCATCCACCCAGACAGGGGTCGGTCCTACGAGCAGTACTTC
TRBV6-1	TRBD1	TRBJ2-4	few	14	CASTRDRVQNIQYF	TGTGCCAGCACTCGGGACAGGGTCCAAAACATTCAGTACTTC
TRBV20-1	TRBD2	TRBJ2-4	-	14	CSATQGLAANIQYF	TGCAGTGCTACTCAGGGACTAGCAGCCAACATTCAGTACTTC
TRBV9	-	TRBJ1-1	many	15	CASSVEAGRNTEAFF	TGTGCCAGCAGCGTAGAAGCTGGCCGGAACACTGAAGCTTTCTTT
TRBV7-9	-	TRBJ1-1	few	15	CASSLGGGVNTEAFF	TGTGCCAGCAGCTTGGGAGGGGGGGTGAACACTGAAGCTTTCTTT
TRBV5-6	-	TRBJ1-5	few	15	CASSLDREVNQPQHF	TGTGCCAGCAGCTTGGACAGGGAGGTCAATCAGCCCCAGCATTTT
TRBV12-3/TRBV12-4	TRBD1	TRBJ2-7	few	12	CASSSGTDEQYF	TGTGCCAGCAGTTCCGGGACAGACGAGCAGTACTTC
TRBV19	TRBD1	TRBJ2-7	-	14	CASSTPGQAFEQYF	TGTGCCAGTAGTACCCCGGGACAGGCTTTCGAGCAGTACTTC
TRBV2	-	TRBJ1-2	-	15	CASSKRHATNYGYTF	TGTGCCAGCAGTAAACGACATGCCACTAACTATGGCTACACCTTC
TRBV4-2	-	TRBJ2-7	-	15	CASSQEVGGGDEQYF	TGTGCCAGCAGCCAAGAGGTGGGAGGAGGGGACGAGCAGTACTTC
TRBV18	-	TRBJ1-6	few	14	CASSPPSYNSPLHF	TGTGCCAGCTCACCACCGTCATATAATTCACCCCTCCACTTT
TRBV7-2	-	TRBJ2-5	-	15	CASSSLTSSRETQYF	TGTGCCAGCAGCTCCCTAACTAGCAGTAGGGAGACCCAGTACTTC
TRBV7-6	-	TRBJ1-2	few	15	CASSRDFGADYGYTF	TGTGCCAGCAGCAGAGATTTCGGGGCGGACTATGGCTACACCTTC
TRBV12-3/TRBV12-4	TRBD2	TRBJ2-3	-	14	CASRGGLPTDTQYF	TGTGCCAGCAGGGGAGGGCTACCCACAGATACGCAGTATTTT
TRBV7-6	-	TRBJ1-3	many	16	CASSKSGSRSGNTIYF	TGTGCCAGCAGCAAATCCGGGAGCCGCTCTGGAAACACCATATATTTT
TRBV20-1	TRBD2	TRBJ2-5	-	15	CSAPLGSGRFETQYF	TGCAGTGCGCCGCTAGGTAGCGGGAGGTTCGAGACCCAGTACTTC
TRBV2	TRBD1	TRBJ1-4	-	15	CASSADRGFNEKLFF	TGTGCCAGCAGCGCGGACAGGGGGTTCAATGAAAAACTGTTTTTT
TRBV7-2	-	TRBJ2-1	-	14	CASSSTSSYNEQFF	TGTGCCAGCAGCTCGACTAGCTCCTACAATGAGCAGTTCTTC
TRBV27	TRBD1	TRBJ2-5	-	15	CASSLRDRGLETQYF	TGTGCCAGCAGTTTAAGGGACAGGGGGCTAGAGACCCAGTACTTC
TRBV28	TRBD2	TRBJ2-1	few	16	CASSSSGRALYNEQFF	TGTGCCAGCAGTTCGAGCGGGAGGGCTCTTTACAATGAGCAGTTCTTC
TRBV7-4	-	TRBJ1-1	-	14	CASSVRPMNTEAFF	TGTGCCAGCAGCGTACGGCCAATGAACACTGAAGCTTTCTTT
TRBV7-8	TRBD1	TRBJ1-1	many	15	CASTVDRVMNTEAFF	TGTGCCAGCACTGTGGACAGGGTAATGAACACTGAAGCTTTCTTT
TRBV7-8	-	TRBJ2-7	few	15	CASSSTGKNLRKQYF	TGTGCCAGCAGCTCCACAGGAAAAAACCTACGTAAGCAGTACTTC
TRBV20-1	-	TRBJ2-1	-	14	CSAPRDKVVNEQFF	TGCAGTGCTCCCCGGGACAAGGTCGTGAATGAGCAGTTCTTC
TRBV7-3	TRBD1	TRBJ2-1	-	13	CASSSDRGNEQFF	TGTGCCAGCAGCTCGGACAGGGGGAATGAGCAGTTCTTC
TRBV7-8	TRBD1	TRBJ1-5	-	17	CASSWGQGAVSNQPQHF	TGTGCCAGCAGCTGGGGACAGGGTGCGGTTAGCAATCAGCCCCAGCATTTT
TRBV6-1	-	TRBJ1-1	few	14	CASRYGQVNTEAFF	TGTGCCAGCAGATACGGGCAGGTGAACACTGAAGCTTTCTTT
TRBV6-8	-	TRBJ1-1	-	13	CASSTPLGSEAFF	TGTGCCAGCAGTACCCCTTTGGGCTCTGAAGCTTTCTTT
TRBV30	-	TRBJ1-1	-	13	CAWGGDGTTEAFF	TGTGCCTGGGGCGGGGACGGAACCACTGAAGCTTTCTTT
TRBV25-1	-	TRBJ1-4	-	15	CASSLGSGGNEKLFF	TGTGCCAGCAGCCTCGGTTCGGGCGGCAATGAAAAACTGTTTTTT
TRBV15	TRBD2	TRBJ2-5	-	13	CATSLGGVETQYF	TGTGCCACCAGCCTCGGGGGGGTTGAGACCCAGTACTTC
TRBV11-3	-	TRBJ1-1	few	13	CASSLRPGREAFF	TGTGCCAGCAGTTTACGCCCCGGACGAGAAGCTTTCTTT
TRBV7-2	TRBD2	TRBJ2-5	-	18	CASSYSMSGGLSRETQYF	TGTGCCAGCAGCTACTCCATGAGCGGGGGGCTCAGTCGAGAGACCCAGTACTTC
TRBV6-1	-	TRBJ2-5	few	13	CASSFGQQETQYF	TGTGCCAGCAGTTTCGGACAGCAAGAGACCCAGTACTTC
TRBV6-1	TRBD1	TRBJ2-1	many	16	CASSHMGQGSYNEQFF	TGTGCCAGCAGTCATATGGGACAGGGGTCCTACAATGAGCAGTTCTTC
TRBV20-1	TRBD2	TRBJ2-2	-	14	CSAASGSYTGELFF	TGCAGTGCTGCAAGCGGGAGCTACACCGGGGAGCTGTTTTTT
TRBV13	-	TRBJ1-2	few	18	CASSLGRPDAGEGYGYTF	TGTGCCAGCAGCTTAGGACGACCGGATGCGGGAGAGGGCTATGGCTACACCTTC
TRBV19	-	TRBJ2-5	-	15	CASSRIRTAGETQYF	TGTGCCAGTAGTAGGATCCGTACTGCGGGGGAGACCCAGTACTTC
TRBV6-5	-	TRBJ1-4	once	15	CASSYSSGYHEKLFF	TGTGCCAGCAGTTACTCCTCAGGGTACCATGAAAAACTGTTTTTT
TRBV19	-	TRBJ1-6	few	15	CASSMGGFYNSPLHF	TGTGCCAGTAGTATGGGCGGATTCTATAATTCACCCCTCCACTTT
TRBV20-1	-	TRBJ1-2	once	14	CSARDRGQLYGYTF	TGCAGTGCTAGAGATCGTGGACAGCTCTATGGCTACACCTTC
TRBV19	-	TRBJ1-1	few	15	CASSTIGTVNTEAFF	TGTGCCAGTAGTACGATTGGGACGGTTAACACTGAAGCTTTCTTT
TRBV19	TRBD1	TRBJ1-2	-	14	CASTLFRDRGGYTF	TGTGCCAGTACCTTGTTCCGGGACAGAGGAGGCTACACCTTC
TRBV6-6	-	TRBJ1-1	-	14	CASSYLESNTEAFF	TGTGCCAGCAGTTACCTAGAGTCGAACACTGAAGCTTTCTTT
TRBV27	-	TRBJ2-1	-	13	CASSGFAQGAQFF	TGTGCCAGCAGTGGCTTCGCTCAGGGCGCGCAGTTCTTC
TRBV20-1	TRBD1	TRBJ2-7	-	14	CSARDPGGQYEQYF	TGCAGTGCTAGAGATCCAGGGGGCCAGTACGAGCAGTACTTC
TRBV11-2	TRBD1	TRBJ2-2	-	15	CASSFGTGSTGELFF	TGTGCCAGCAGCTTCGGGACAGGGAGCACCGGGGAGCTGTTTTTT